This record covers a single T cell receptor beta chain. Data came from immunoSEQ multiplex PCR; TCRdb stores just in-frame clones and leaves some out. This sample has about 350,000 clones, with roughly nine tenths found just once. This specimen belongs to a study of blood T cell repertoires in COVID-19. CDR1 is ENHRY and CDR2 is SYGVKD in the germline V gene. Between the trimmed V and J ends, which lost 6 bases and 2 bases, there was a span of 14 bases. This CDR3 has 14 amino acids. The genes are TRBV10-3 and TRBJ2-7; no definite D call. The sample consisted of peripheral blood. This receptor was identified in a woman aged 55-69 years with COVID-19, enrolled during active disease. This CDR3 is CAIRPDITTYEQYF. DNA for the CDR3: TGTGCCATCAGGCCAGACATTACGACCTACGAGCAGTACTTC.